This entry is about one T cell receptor beta chain. Seattle-derived patients entered the study during active infection and were followed longitudinally. The entry originates in a study of blood T cell repertoires in COVID-19. Overall study: The United States, Italy and Spain supplied acute and convalescent COVID-19 samples. The analysed material was cDNA or gDNA that came from T cells, B-cell-depleted T cells, or PBMCs.

The CDR3 sequence is 14 residues long. From germline, CDR1 is KGHSH and CDR2 LQKENI. The V end lost 5 bases, the J end lost 4 bases, and 12 bases lay between the germline ends. Using immunoSEQ multiplex PCR, the repertoire was profiled, and TCRdb retains in-frame clones only, with some absent. This table has about 110,000 clones, over 60% appearing once. The source is an older man with COVID-19, enrolled during active disease. The sequenced sample consisted of peripheral blood. The chain links TRBV18 to TRBJ1-3, with D tentatively TRBD1 (5 bases). CDR3 coding DNA: TGTGCCAGCTCAGGATCAGGGTCCGGAAACACCATATATTTT. Translated, it gives CASSGSGSGNTIYF.